The 9 T cell receptor beta chains given below trace back to one sample, sequenced in a study of graft-versus-host responses after intestinal transplantation. Generated by immunoSEQ multiplex PCR, the TCRdb table keeps only in-frame clones and is missing some. The sample records 15,000 to 20,000 clones, around 90% being singletons. Sample: PBMCs, taken 350 to 400 days after transplant. The receptors originated from a human patient who received an intestinal transplant, so some T cells may come from the graft donor.

This clone is a singleton in its sample. The chain is built from TRBV29-1 and TRBJ2-1; TRBD2 aligns across 8 bases. Germline trimming cut 5 bases from V and 0 bases from J; bases unmatched to any gene: 6. Germline loops: CDR1 SQVTM, CDR2 ANQGSEA. This CDR3 is 15 amino acids long. This CDR3 is CSVKGSGSSYNEQFF. The DNA of the CDR3 is TGCAGCGTTAAGGGCAGCGGGAGCTCCTACAATGAGCAGTTCTTC.

This chain connects TRBV6-5 to TRBJ1-1, with D hard to call. The CDR3 totals 13 residues. Trimming took off 5 bases at V and 3 bases at J, with 10 bases between the two ends. The germline V gene has CDR1 MNHEY and CDR2 SVGAGI. This CDR3 reads CASSERVYTEAFF. CDR3 coding DNA: TGTGCCAGCAGTGAGAGGGTCTACACTGAAGCTTTCTTT.

This chain joins TRBV4-1 and TRBJ2-7, with D maybe TRBD1 (5 bases). Germline V gives CDR1 MGHRA, CDR2 YSYEKL. CDR3 length equals 14 residues. Trimming took off 4 bases at V and 3 bases at J, with 13 bases between the two ends. The CDR3 DNA reads as TGCGCCAGCAGCCCTAGGGCAGGGTACTACGAGCAGTACTTC. Encoded protein: CASSPRAGYYEQYF.

This chain joins TRBV11-3 and TRBJ1-6; 7 nucleotides line up with TRBD1. From germline, CDR1 is SGHNT and CDR2 YENEEA. CDR3 length: 17 amino acids. With V trimmed by 5 bases and J by 7 bases, 14 bases remained unmatched. CDR3 loop: CASSQRTGWAKNSPLHF. The CDR3 region has the DNA TGTGCCAGCAGCCAACGGACAGGATGGGCAAAGAATTCACCCCTCCACTTT.

This clone appeared a single time. This chain links TRBV5-1 with TRBJ2-1; 10 nucleotides line up with TRBD2. J was trimmed by 7 bases and V by 3 bases; bases with no gene match: 13. Germline-derived CDR1 and CDR2 are SGHRS and YFSETQ. This CDR3 has 17 residues. DNA for the CDR3: TGCGCCAGCAGCTATATGACCATAGCGGGAGGTCGAAATGAGCAGTTCTTC. Translating it yields CASSYMTIAGGRNEQFF.

This rearrangement joins TRBV27 to TRBJ1-1; D is uncertain. The CDR3 contains 11 residues. V was clipped by 2 bases and J by 8 bases, with 6 bases between them. Germline lookup yields CDR1 MNHEY and CDR2 SMNVEV (reference sequence). In nucleotides, the CDR3 is TGTGCCAGCAGTTTAGGTGGGGAAGCTTTCTTT. Its translation is CASSLGGEAFF.

The chain uses TRBV29-1 and TRBJ1-1; 7 bases line up with TRBD1. Losses at the gene ends were 0 bases for V and 11 bases for J; bases not matched to a gene: 9. In germline, CDR1 is SQVTM, CDR2 ANQGSEA. This CDR3 has 13 residues. In DNA form, the CDR3 reads TGCAGCGTTGAAGACCGACAGGGAAGAGCGGCTTTCTTT. Its protein product is CSVEDRQGRAAFF.

This clone showed up just a few times. The J gene is TRBJ2-7, the V gene TRBV7-2; the D gene is possibly TRBD2 (6 bases). The CDR3 is 14 amino acids. Trimming pared 5 bases from V and 1 base from J, leaving 12 bases between. Per the germline V gene, CDR1 is SGHTA and CDR2 is FQGNSA. The CDR3 region is CASSGGLQSYEQYF. The CDR3 bases are TGTGCCAGCAGCGGGGGACTGCAATCCTACGAGCAGTACTTC.

CDR3 amino acids: CASSLPAGGPLSEQYF. The CDR3 DNA reads TGTGCCAGCAGTTTACCAGCGGGAGGGCCCCTGAGCGAGCAGTACTTC. The rearrangement joins TRBV28 to TRBJ2-7; 10 bases match TRBD2. The CDR3 has 16 residues. The germline V gene has CDR1 MDHEN and CDR2 SYDVKM. V gave up 2 bases and J gave up 6 bases; unmatched junction bases: 10.